This T cell receptor beta chain emerged from a study of blood T cell repertoires in COVID-19. Study background: Spain, Italy and the United States supplied samples that represented acute and convalescent COVID-19. PBMCs, B-cell-depleted T cells, or T cells were the source of the cDNA or gDNA that made up the material.

The CDR3 is made up of 15 amino acids. Per the germline V gene, CDR1 is LGHDT and CDR2 is YNNKEL (reference sequence). Trimming removed 4 bases at V and 3 bases at J, with 15 bases between. There are a few counts of this clone. As handled by the study authors: Nucleated cell counts were estimated from reference gene primer amplification. Some clones are missing from TCRdb's copy, which holds only in-frame ones; the method was immunoSEQ multiplex PCR. The DNA gave D and trimming, while V, J and clone size come from that table. The profile shows about 210,000 clones, around 80% of them singletons. The rearrangement links TRBV3-1 (or the pseudogene TRBV3-2) to TRBJ1-2; D call uncertain. This sequence was found in a woman in her thirties or forties with acute or convalescent COVID-19. The sequenced sample consisted of peripheral blood. The CDR3 nucleotides read TGTGCCAGCAGCCCCGTCGGGGAAGGTGACTATGGCTACACCTTC. It specifies CASSPVGEGDYGYTF.